This TCR beta chain was found in a study of regulatory dendritic cells for organ transplantation. FACS sorted CD4+ or CD8+ T cells into CD45RA+ naive and CD45RO+ memory. Worth noting for this clone: What it binds is not known.

Profiled with immunoSEQ multiplex PCR; TCRdb holds only in-frame clones, not every one. This sample has some 5,700 clones, with under 75% found just once. Germline-derived CDR1 and CDR2 are LGHNT and FRNRAP. This CDR3 has 10 residues. V was trimmed by 4 bases and J by 11 bases, leaving 8 bases between them. General study findings and limits: Naive T cells showed high diversity, memory cells less, memory CD8+ least.

Sequencing was done on a sample of memory CD8+ T cells from blood. Subset reported: CD45RO+ memory T cells. The source of this sequence is a human donor in good health. The chain has TRBV12-5 and TRBJ1-1; D gene unclear. The CDR3 loop is CASGSQVAFF. The DNA of the CDR3 is TGTGCTAGTGGTTCTCAGGTTGCTTTCTTT. Looking up the rest from reference TRBV12-5 and TRBJ1-1 gives the full variable domain: DARVTQTPRHKVTEMGQEVTMRCQPILGHNTVFWYRQTMMQGLELLAYFRNRAPLDDSGMPKDRFSAEMPDATLATLKIQPSEPRDSAVYFCASGSQVAFFGQGTRLTVV.